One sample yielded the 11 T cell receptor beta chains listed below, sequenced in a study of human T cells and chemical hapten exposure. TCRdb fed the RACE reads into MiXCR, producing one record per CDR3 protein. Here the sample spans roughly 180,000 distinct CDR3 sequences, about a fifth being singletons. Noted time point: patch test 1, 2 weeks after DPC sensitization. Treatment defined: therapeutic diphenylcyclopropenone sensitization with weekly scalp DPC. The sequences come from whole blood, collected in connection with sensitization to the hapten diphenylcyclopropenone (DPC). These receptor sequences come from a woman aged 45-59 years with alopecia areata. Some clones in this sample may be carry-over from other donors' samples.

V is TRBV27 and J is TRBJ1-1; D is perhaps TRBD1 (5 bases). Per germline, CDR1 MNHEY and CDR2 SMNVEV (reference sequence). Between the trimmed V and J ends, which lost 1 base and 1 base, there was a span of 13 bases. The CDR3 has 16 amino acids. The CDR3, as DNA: TGTGCCAGCAGTTTATTAGGGGTGGGGGGGAACACTGAAGCTTTCTTT. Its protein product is CASSLLGVGGNTEAFF.

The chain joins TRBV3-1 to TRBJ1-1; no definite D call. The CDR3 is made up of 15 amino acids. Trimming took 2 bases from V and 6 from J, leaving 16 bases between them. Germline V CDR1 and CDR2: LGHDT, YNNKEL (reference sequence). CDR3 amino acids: CASSQRLSFGAEAFF. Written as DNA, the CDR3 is TGTGCCAGCAGCCAAAGGCTGAGTTTTGGGGCTGAAGCTTTCTTT.

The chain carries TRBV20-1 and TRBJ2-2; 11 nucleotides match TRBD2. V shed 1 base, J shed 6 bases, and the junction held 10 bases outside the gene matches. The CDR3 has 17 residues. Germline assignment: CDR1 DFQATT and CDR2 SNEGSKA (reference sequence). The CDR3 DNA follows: TGCAGTGCTAGAGGTCCTAGCGGGAGGAGAGAGGCCGGGGAGCTGTTTTTT. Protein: CSARGPSGRREAGELFF.

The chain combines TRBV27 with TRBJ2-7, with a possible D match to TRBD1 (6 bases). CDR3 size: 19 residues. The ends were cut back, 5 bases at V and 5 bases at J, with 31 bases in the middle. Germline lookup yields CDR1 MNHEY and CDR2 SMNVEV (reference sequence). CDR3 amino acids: CASSGSTGPRDPSTHEQYF. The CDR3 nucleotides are TGTGCCAGCAGTGGAAGCACAGGGCCCCGGGACCCGAGCACCCACGAGCAGTACTTC.

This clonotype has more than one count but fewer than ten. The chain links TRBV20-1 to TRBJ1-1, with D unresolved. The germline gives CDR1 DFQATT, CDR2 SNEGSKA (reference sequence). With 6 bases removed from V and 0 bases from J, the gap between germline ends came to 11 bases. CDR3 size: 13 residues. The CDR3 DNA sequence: TGCAGTGCCGAAAAACAGATGAACACTGAAGCTTTCTTT. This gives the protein CSAEKQMNTEAFF.

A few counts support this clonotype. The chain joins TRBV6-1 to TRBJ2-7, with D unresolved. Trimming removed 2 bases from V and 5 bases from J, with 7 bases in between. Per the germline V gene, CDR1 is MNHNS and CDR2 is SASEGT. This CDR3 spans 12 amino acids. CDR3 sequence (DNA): TGTGCCAGCAGTGAAACGTGGGACGAGCAGTACTTC. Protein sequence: CASSETWDEQYF.

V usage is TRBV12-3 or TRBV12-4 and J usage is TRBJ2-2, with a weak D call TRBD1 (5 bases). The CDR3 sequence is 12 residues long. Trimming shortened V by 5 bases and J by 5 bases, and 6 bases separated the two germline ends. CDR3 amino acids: CASSQGTGELFF. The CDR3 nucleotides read TGTGCCAGCAGTCAGGGAACCGGGGAGCTGTTTTTT.

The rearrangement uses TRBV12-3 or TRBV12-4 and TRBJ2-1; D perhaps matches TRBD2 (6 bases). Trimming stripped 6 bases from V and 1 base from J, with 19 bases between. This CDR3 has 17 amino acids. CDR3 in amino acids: CASSPQLGGKSYNEQFF. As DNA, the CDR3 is TGTGCCAGCAGCCCCCAGTTGGGCGGGAAGTCCTACAATGAGCAGTTCTTC.

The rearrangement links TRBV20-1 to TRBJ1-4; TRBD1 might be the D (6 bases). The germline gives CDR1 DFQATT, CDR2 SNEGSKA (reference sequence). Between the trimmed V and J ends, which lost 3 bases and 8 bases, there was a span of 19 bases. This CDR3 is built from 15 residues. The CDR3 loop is CSASPQVGGREKLFF. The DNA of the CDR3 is TGCAGTGCTAGCCCCCAGGTAGGGGGAAGGGAAAAACTGTTTTTT.

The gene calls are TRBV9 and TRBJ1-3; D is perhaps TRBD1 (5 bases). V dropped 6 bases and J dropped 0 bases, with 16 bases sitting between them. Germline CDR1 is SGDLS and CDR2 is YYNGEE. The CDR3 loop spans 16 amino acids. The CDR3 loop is CASNQGLGPSGNTIYF. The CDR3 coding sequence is TGTGCCAGCAACCAGGGTCTGGGCCCCTCTGGAAACACCATATATTTT.

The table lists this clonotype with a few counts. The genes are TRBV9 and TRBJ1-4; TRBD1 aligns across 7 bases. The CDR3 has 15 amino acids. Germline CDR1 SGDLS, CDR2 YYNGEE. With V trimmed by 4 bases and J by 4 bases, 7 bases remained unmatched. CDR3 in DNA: TGTGCCAGCAGCTTGCGACAGGGCAATAATGAAAAACTGTTTTTT. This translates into CASSLRQGNNEKLFF. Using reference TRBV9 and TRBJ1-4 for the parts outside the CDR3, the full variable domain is DSGVTQTPKHLITATGQRVTLRCSPRSGDLSVYWYQQSLDQGLQFLIQYYNGEERAKGNILERFSAQQFPDLHSELNLSSLELGDSALYFCASSLRQGNNEKLFFGSGTQLSVL.